This is a list of T cell receptor beta chains from one sample in a study of shared clonotypes between healthy human individuals. Some clones are missing from TCRdb's copy, which holds only in-frame ones; the method was immunoSEQ multiplex PCR. The profile covers about 530,000 clones, with about 75% appearing a single time and around an eighth taken by the ten largest. The source material was PBMCs. The receptor set was obtained from a woman in her forties in good health. Some clones in this sample may be carry-over from other donors' samples. CDR3s include the opening cysteine and the closing phenylalanine or tryptophan. The D gene is left open where the match is weak. Rows may omit the clone size; those that give it use once, few, many or a size class.

clone size: .
D gene: TRBD1
V gene: TRBV5-4
J gene: TRBJ1-1
CDR3 protein: CASSSQGLHTEAFF
CDR3 DNA: TGTGCCAGCAGCTCACAGGGGTTACACACTGAAGCTTTCTTT

clone size: many
D gene: TRBD2
V gene: TRBV5-1
J gene: TRBJ2-1
CDR3 protein: CASGPGLATNEQFF
CDR3 DNA: TGCGCCAGCGGGCCGGGACTAGCGACAAATGAGCAGTTCTTC

clone size: .
D gene: TRBD2
V gene: TRBV6-5
J gene: TRBJ2-5
CDR3 protein: CASSPSGGSGETQYF
CDR3 DNA: TGTGCCAGCAGCCCTAGCGGCGGGAGTGGGGAGACCCAGTACTTC

clone size: medium-sized
D gene: .
V gene: TRBV29-1
J gene: TRBJ2-7
CDR3 protein: CSVGAGREPYEQYF
CDR3 DNA: TGCAGCGTGGGGGCTGGGCGGGAACCCTACGAGCAGTACTTC

clone size: .
D gene: .
V gene: TRBV7-8
J gene: TRBJ2-7
CDR3 protein: CASSLTVSYSSSYEQYF
CDR3 DNA: TGTGCCAGCAGCCTAACGGTCTCCTATTCGAGCTCCTACGAGCAGTACTTC

clone size: .
D gene: TRBD1
V gene: TRBV25-1
J gene: TRBJ2-2
CDR3 protein: CASSTGTGLTGELFF
CDR3 DNA: TGTGCCAGCTCCACCGGGACAGGGTTAACCGGGGAGCTGTTTTTT

clone size: .
D gene: .
V gene: TRBV5-1
J gene: TRBJ2-5
CDR3 protein: CASSLNLVGILGTQYF
CDR3 DNA: TGCGCCAGCAGCTTGAACCTAGTCGGGATTCTAGGGACCCAGTACTTC

clone size: few
D gene: .
V gene: TRBV18
J gene: TRBJ2-4
CDR3 protein: CASSPPSGLAKNIQYF
CDR3 DNA: TGTGCCAGCTCACCCCCGTCAGGGCTAGCCAAAAACATTCAGTACTTC

clone size: .
D gene: .
V gene: TRBV27
J gene: TRBJ1-4
CDR3 protein: CASSSWDGTREKLFF
CDR3 DNA: TGTGCCAGCAGTTCATGGGACGGGACCCGTGAAAAACTGTTTTTT

clone size: .
D gene: TRBD2
V gene: TRBV18
J gene: TRBJ2-7
CDR3 protein: CASSPAGGGRAHEQYF
CDR3 DNA: TGTGCCAGCTCACCCGCTGGGGGCGGGAGGGCCCACGAGCAGTACTTC

clone size: .
D gene: TRBD2
V gene: TRBV5-4
J gene: TRBJ2-5
CDR3 protein: CASSRAGGQETQYF
CDR3 DNA: TGTGCCAGCAGCAGGGCGGGAGGACAAGAGACCCAGTACTTC

clone size: .
D gene: .
V gene: TRBV21-1
J gene: TRBJ1-5
CDR3 protein: CASSKAGTGTDQPQHF
CDR3 DNA: TGTGCCAGCAGCAAAGCTGGGACAGGGACGGATCAGCCCCAGCATTTT

clone size: .
D gene: TRBD1
V gene: TRBV6-4
J gene: TRBJ2-5
CDR3 protein: CASFSRTGIGEETQYF
CDR3 DNA: TGTGCCAGCTTTAGCCGGACAGGGATTGGAGAAGAGACCCAGTACTTC

clone size: .
D gene: .
V gene: TRBV6-1
J gene: TRBJ2-7
CDR3 protein: CASSRDGTYEQYF
CDR3 DNA: TGTGCCAGCAGCCGGGACGGTACCTACGAGCAGTACTTC

clone size: few
D gene: .
V gene: TRBV2
J gene: TRBJ2-7
CDR3 protein: CASSTSGSPYEQYF
CDR3 DNA: TGTGCCAGCAGCACCTCGGGATCCCCTTACGAGCAGTACTTC

clone size: .
D gene: TRBD1
V gene: TRBV27
J gene: TRBJ1-6
CDR3 protein: CASSSTGGTSPLHF
CDR3 DNA: TGTGCCAGCAGTTCCACAGGGGGAACTTCACCCCTCCACTTT

clone size: once
D gene: .
V gene: TRBV5-1
J gene: TRBJ1-1
CDR3 protein: CASSFDSLGTEAFF
CDR3 DNA: TGCGCCAGCAGCTTCGACAGCCTGGGGACTGAAGCTTTCTTT

clone size: .
D gene: TRBD2
V gene: TRBV7-2
J gene: TRBJ2-3
CDR3 protein: CASSLLAGFVDTQYF
CDR3 DNA: TGTGCCAGCAGCTTACTAGCGGGATTCGTAGATACGCAGTATTTT

clone size: .
D gene: .
V gene: TRBV30
J gene: TRBJ2-1
CDR3 protein: CAWSRENVEQFF
CDR3 DNA: TGTGCCTGGAGTCGGGAGAACGTTGAGCAGTTCTTC

clone size: .
D gene: .
V gene: TRBV5-1
J gene: TRBJ1-4
CDR3 protein: CASSLVVQDEKLFF
CDR3 DNA: TGCGCCAGCAGCTTGGTCGTGCAGGATGAAAAACTGTTTTTT

clone size: .
D gene: TRBD1
V gene: TRBV15
J gene: TRBJ1-5
CDR3 protein: CATSRGQGYSNQPQHF
CDR3 DNA: TGTGCCACCAGCAGAGGACAGGGCTATAGCAATCAGCCCCAGCATTTT

clone size: .
D gene: .
V gene: TRBV5-1
J gene: TRBJ1-1
CDR3 protein: CASSWDGGNTEAFF
CDR3 DNA: TGCGCCAGCAGCTGGGACGGAGGAAACACTGAAGCTTTCTTT

clone size: .
D gene: .
V gene: TRBV7-7
J gene: TRBJ2-1
CDR3 protein: CASSPDIVSYNEQFF
CDR3 DNA: TGTGCCAGCAGCCCAGACATTGTCTCCTACAATGAGCAGTTCTTC

clone size: .
D gene: .
V gene: TRBV4-3
J gene: TRBJ2-5
CDR3 protein: CASSQEHPMGTQYF
CDR3 DNA: TGCGCCAGCAGCCAAGAGCACCCGATGGGGACCCAGTACTTC

clone size: .
D gene: .
V gene: TRBV11-2
J gene: TRBJ2-1
CDR3 protein: CASTRFGTSYNEQFF
CDR3 DNA: TGTGCCAGCACCCGATTCGGGACCTCCTACAATGAGCAGTTCTTC

clone size: few
D gene: .
V gene: TRBV29-1
J gene: TRBJ2-7
CDR3 protein: CSVAITNYEQYF
CDR3 DNA: TGCAGCGTTGCCATCACAAACTACGAGCAGTACTTC

clone size: .
D gene: TRBD1
V gene: TRBV18
J gene: TRBJ2-3
CDR3 protein: CASSMDRSDTQYF
CDR3 DNA: TGTGCCAGCTCTATGGACAGGTCCGATACGCAGTATTTT

clone size: .
D gene: TRBD2
V gene: TRBV6-1
J gene: TRBJ2-3
CDR3 protein: CASSEGTSATDTQYF
CDR3 DNA: TGTGCCAGCAGTGAAGGGACTAGCGCCACAGATACGCAGTATTTT

clone size: .
D gene: TRBD1
V gene: TRBV15
J gene: TRBJ2-7
CDR3 protein: CATSRDSGTAYEQYF
CDR3 DNA: TGTGCCACCAGCAGAGATTCAGGGACAGCATACGAGCAGTACTTC

clone size: .
D gene: .
V gene: TRBV6-5
J gene: TRBJ1-2
CDR3 protein: CASSYSPTGPYGYTF
CDR3 DNA: TGTGCCAGCAGTTACTCGCCGACTGGCCCCTATGGCTACACCTTC

clone size: few
D gene: .
V gene: TRBV7-2
J gene: TRBJ2-5
CDR3 protein: CASSLVGPETQYF
CDR3 DNA: TGTGCCAGCAGCTTAGTGGGACCTGAGACCCAGTACTTC

clone size: .
D gene: .
V gene: TRBV5-4
J gene: TRBJ2-7
CDR3 protein: CASSPRLDTYEQYF
CDR3 DNA: TGTGCCAGCAGCCCACGACTAGATACCTACGAGCAGTACTTC

clone size: once
D gene: TRBD2
V gene: TRBV10-3
J gene: TRBJ2-7
CDR3 protein: CAIRVAGVYEQYF
CDR3 DNA: TGTGCCATCAGGGTAGCGGGAGTCTACGAGCAGTACTTC

clone size: .
D gene: .
V gene: TRBV19
J gene: TRBJ1-1
CDR3 protein: CASTPGREGETEAFF
CDR3 DNA: TGTGCCAGTACCCCAGGTAGGGAAGGAGAAACTGAAGCTTTCTTT

clone size: .
D gene: TRBD2
V gene: TRBV7-3
J gene: TRBJ2-3
CDR3 protein: CASSLGGRYGTDTQYF
CDR3 DNA: TGTGCCAGCAGCTTGGGCGGGAGGTACGGAACAGATACGCAGTATTTT

clone size: .
D gene: .
V gene: TRBV27
J gene: TRBJ2-7
CDR3 protein: CASSLQPRGLYEQYF
CDR3 DNA: TGTGCCAGCAGTTTACAACCCAGGGGACTCTACGAGCAGTACTTC

clone size: .
D gene: .
V gene: TRBV2
J gene: TRBJ2-5
CDR3 protein: CASIGDVGETQYF
CDR3 DNA: TGTGCCAGCATAGGCGACGTCGGGGAGACCCAGTACTTC

clone size: once
D gene: .
V gene: TRBV29-1
J gene: TRBJ2-1
CDR3 protein: CSVPIHYSSSYNEQFF
CDR3 DNA: TGCAGCGTACCCATCCACTATAGTAGCTCCTACAATGAGCAGTTCTTC

clone size: .
D gene: .
V gene: TRBV7-6
J gene: TRBJ1-3
CDR3 protein: CASSSRPLGGNTIYF
CDR3 DNA: TGTGCCAGCAGCTCCAGGCCCCTAGGGGGAAACACCATATATTTT

clone size: .
D gene: .
V gene: TRBV19
J gene: TRBJ1-5
CDR3 protein: CASKPQLSNQPQHF
CDR3 DNA: TGTGCCAGTAAGCCTCAGCTGAGCAATCAGCCCCAGCATTTT

clone size: .
D gene: TRBD1
V gene: TRBV28
J gene: TRBJ2-7
CDR3 protein: CASNDNTGQGPAYEQYF
CDR3 DNA: TGTGCCAGTAACGACAATACTGGACAGGGGCCTGCCTACGAGCAGTACTTC

clone size: few
D gene: .
V gene: TRBV4-2
J gene: TRBJ2-1
CDR3 protein: CASSRGGENEQFF
CDR3 DNA: TGTGCCAGCAGTCGGGGCGGGGAGAATGAGCAGTTCTTC

clone size: .
D gene: TRBD2
V gene: TRBV7-6
J gene: TRBJ2-7
CDR3 protein: CASSPGYGGTYEQYF
CDR3 DNA: TGTGCCAGCAGTCCAGGGTACGGGGGGACGTACGAGCAGTACTTC

clone size: .
D gene: .
V gene: TRBV6-6
J gene: TRBJ1-3
CDR3 protein: CASSSFDSRAGNTIYF
CDR3 DNA: TGTGCCAGCAGTTCCTTCGACTCCAGGGCTGGAAACACCATATATTTT

clone size: .
D gene: .
V gene: TRBV19
J gene: TRBJ1-2
CDR3 protein: CASSMNPGSYGYTF
CDR3 DNA: TGTGCCAGTAGTATGAACCCAGGGAGCTATGGCTACACCTTC

clone size: .
D gene: TRBD2
V gene: TRBV5-4
J gene: TRBJ2-3
CDR3 protein: CASSFLTWTSATTDTQYF
CDR3 DNA: TGTGCCAGCAGCTTCCTTACCTGGACTAGCGCCACGACAGATACGCAGTATTTT

clone size: .
D gene: TRBD1
V gene: TRBV6-6
J gene: TRBJ2-5
CDR3 protein: CASTSQGAVETQYF
CDR3 DNA: TGTGCCAGCACCTCACAGGGGGCTGTGGAGACCCAGTACTTC

clone size: few
D gene: .
V gene: TRBV5-4
J gene: TRBJ2-2
CDR3 protein: CASSALGGAYTGELFF
CDR3 DNA: TGTGCCAGCAGCGCGCTAGGGGGGGCGTACACCGGGGAGCTGTTTTTT

clone size: .
D gene: .
V gene: TRBV7-2
J gene: TRBJ2-5
CDR3 protein: CASSEQETQYF
CDR3 DNA: TGTGCCAGCAGCGAACAAGAGACCCAGTACTTC

clone size: .
D gene: .
V gene: TRBV7-2
J gene: TRBJ2-2
CDR3 protein: CASTESGGWLGGELFF
CDR3 DNA: TGTGCCAGCACCGAAAGTGGGGGCTGGTTGGGCGGGGAGCTGTTTTTT

clone size: many
D gene: TRBD1
V gene: TRBV5-1
J gene: TRBJ1-4
CDR3 protein: CASSLGQGFTNEKLFF
CDR3 DNA: TGCGCCAGCAGCTTGGGACAGGGGTTCACTAATGAAAAACTGTTTTTT

clone size: .
D gene: TRBD2
V gene: TRBV5-1
J gene: TRBJ2-1
CDR3 protein: CASSPGLAGHFEQFF
CDR3 DNA: TGCGCCAGCAGCCCTGGACTAGCGGGACATTTTGAGCAGTTCTTC

clone size: .
D gene: .
V gene: TRBV27
J gene: TRBJ1-1
CDR3 protein: CASSKQGFLNTEAFF
CDR3 DNA: TGTGCCAGCAGTAAACAGGGATTCTTGAACACTGAAGCTTTCTTT

clone size: .
D gene: .
V gene: TRBV11-2
J gene: TRBJ2-3
CDR3 protein: CASSFSGSTDTQYF
CDR3 DNA: TGTGCCAGCAGCTTTAGTGGAAGCACAGATACGCAGTATTTT

clone size: .
D gene: .
V gene: TRBV19
J gene: TRBJ1-5
CDR3 protein: CASSIEAAYSNQPQHF
CDR3 DNA: TGTGCCAGTAGTATAGAGGCAGCTTATAGCAATCAGCCCCAGCATTTT

clone size: .
D gene: TRBD1
V gene: TRBV7-8
J gene: TRBJ2-5
CDR3 protein: CASSVGTVQETQYF
CDR3 DNA: TGTGCCAGCAGCGTCGGGACAGTCCAAGAGACCCAGTACTTC

clone size: .
D gene: TRBD2
V gene: TRBV5-1
J gene: TRBJ2-7
CDR3 protein: CASSLNSGSSGQYF
CDR3 DNA: TGCGCCAGCAGCTTGAATAGCGGGAGCTCCGGGCAGTACTTC

clone size: .
D gene: .
V gene: TRBV5-1
J gene: TRBJ1-2
CDR3 protein: CASSWLPPPENYGYTF
CDR3 DNA: TGCGCCAGCAGCTGGCTGCCTCCGCCCGAAAACTATGGCTACACCTTC

clone size: .
D gene: .
V gene: TRBV29-1
J gene: TRBJ2-2
CDR3 protein: CSVEPRNTGELFF
CDR3 DNA: TGCAGCGTTGAACCTAGGAACACCGGGGAGCTGTTTTTT

clone size: once
D gene: TRBD1
V gene: TRBV18
J gene: TRBJ2-7
CDR3 protein: CASSLALTGQGLYEQYF
CDR3 DNA: TGTGCCAGCTCACTAGCACTGACGGGACAGGGGTTATACGAGCAGTACTTC